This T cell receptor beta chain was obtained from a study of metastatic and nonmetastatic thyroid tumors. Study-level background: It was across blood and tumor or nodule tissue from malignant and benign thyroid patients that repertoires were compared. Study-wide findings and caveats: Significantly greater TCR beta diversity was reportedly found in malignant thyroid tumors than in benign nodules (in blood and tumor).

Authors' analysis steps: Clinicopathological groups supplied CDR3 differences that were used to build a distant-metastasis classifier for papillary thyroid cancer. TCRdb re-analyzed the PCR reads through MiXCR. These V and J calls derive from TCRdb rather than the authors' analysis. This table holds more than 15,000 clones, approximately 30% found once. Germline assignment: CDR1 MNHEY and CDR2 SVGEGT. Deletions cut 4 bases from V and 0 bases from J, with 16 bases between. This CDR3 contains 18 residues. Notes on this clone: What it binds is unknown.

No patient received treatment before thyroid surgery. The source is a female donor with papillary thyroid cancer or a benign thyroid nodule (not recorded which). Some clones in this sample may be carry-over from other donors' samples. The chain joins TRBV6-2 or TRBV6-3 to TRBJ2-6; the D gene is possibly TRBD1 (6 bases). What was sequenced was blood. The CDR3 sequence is CASSSLSGTSSGANVLTF. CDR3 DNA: TGTGCCAGCAGTTCCCTATCCGGGACATCCTCTGGGGCCAACGTCCTGACTTTC.